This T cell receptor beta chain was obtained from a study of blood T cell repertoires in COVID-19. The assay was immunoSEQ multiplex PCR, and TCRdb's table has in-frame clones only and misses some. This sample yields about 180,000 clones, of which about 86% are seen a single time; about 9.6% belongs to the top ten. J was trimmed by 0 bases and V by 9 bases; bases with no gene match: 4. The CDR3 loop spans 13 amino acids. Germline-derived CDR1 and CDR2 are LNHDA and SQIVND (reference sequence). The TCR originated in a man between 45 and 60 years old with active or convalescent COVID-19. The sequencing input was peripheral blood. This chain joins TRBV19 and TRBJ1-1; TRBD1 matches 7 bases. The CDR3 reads CASRRGLNTEAFF. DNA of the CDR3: TGTGCCAGCCGAAGGGGGCTGAACACTGAAGCTTTCTTT.